The T cell receptor beta chain under discussion was sequenced for a study of blood T cell repertoires in COVID-19. About the study: PBMCs, B-cell-depleted T cells, or T cells were the source of the cDNA or gDNA that made up the material.

In the study's own analysis: Reference gene primer amplification yielded estimated nucleated cell counts. Generated by immunoSEQ multiplex PCR, the TCRdb table keeps only in-frame clones and is missing some. V and J calls plus clone size are reproduced from that table; the DNA served to infer D and trimming. The sample yields fewer than 200,000 clones, over 75% seen once. The CDR3 contains 13 residues. V lost 10 bases, J lost 5 bases, and 17 bases lay in between. CDR1 and CDR2 from the germline V gene are MNHEY and SMNVEV (reference sequence). The chain is built from TRBV27 and TRBJ2-5, with D possibly TRBD2 on 6 matching bases. This receptor was identified in a man aged 60 to 75 who had recovered from COVID-19. Sequences were obtained from peripheral blood. CDR3 protein: CATLGDGGETQYF. Here the CDR3 DNA reads TGTGCCACCCTGGGGGACGGAGGGGAGACCCAGTACTTC.